The 19 T cell receptor beta chains in this list originate from one sample, sequenced in a study of PD-1 blockade in classical Hodgkin lymphoma. The repertoire was sequenced with immunoSEQ multiplex PCR; TCRdb's copy has only in-frame clones and lacks some. The table shows 4,300 or so clones, with 66% occurring only once. Brentuximab vedotin exposure varied among the patients, all of whom had relapsed after autologous stem cell transplantation. Sample: peripheral blood mononuclear cells (PBMCs), taken before the second cycle of nivolumab. Receptors were obtained from a human donor with classical Hodgkin lymphoma.

CDR3 sequence (DNA): TGTGCCAGTAGTATAGGCGTGGACACAGATACGCAGTATTTT. Translating gives CASSIGVDTDTQYF. The chain is built from TRBV19 and TRBJ2-3; no clear D gene. The CDR3 has 14 residues. V shed 1 base and J shed 2 bases, with 7 bases lying between them. The germline CDR1 and CDR2 sequences are LNHDA and SQIVND (reference sequence).

This chain links TRBV5-1 with TRBJ2-5; D may be TRBD1 or TRBD2 (7 bases each). The germline gives CDR1 SGHRS, CDR2 YFSETQ. The CDR3 covers 16 residues. Deletions cut 4 bases from V and 4 bases from J, with 20 bases between. The CDR3 DNA is TGCGCCAGCAGCCTTTTCTCCAGGGGGGGGATAGAGACCCAGTACTTC. The encoded protein is CASSLFSRGGIETQYF.

The V call is TRBV7-9, the J call TRBJ1-4; TRBD1 is a possible D gene (6 bases). With 1 base removed from V and 4 bases from J, the gap between germline ends came to 13 bases. The CDR3 runs 16 residues. Germline-derived CDR1 and CDR2 are SEHNR and FQNEAQ (reference sequence). For the CDR3, the DNA is TGTGCCAGCAGCTTAGATATCGGACAGCGTAATGAAAAACTGTTTTTT. As protein: CASSLDIGQRNEKLFF.

This clone has only one observation. This sequence joins TRBV7-2 and TRBJ2-5, with TRBD2 matching 10 bases. The ends lost 0 bases at V and 0 bases at J; junction bases unmatched: 1. The V gene's germline CDR1 is SGHTA and CDR2 FQGNSA. CDR3 size: 16 residues. CDR3 nucleotide sequence: TGTGCCAGCAGCTTAGCTAGCGGGAGGTACCAAGAGACCCAGTACTTC. Its protein is CASSLASGRYQETQYF.

The chain employs TRBV2 and TRBJ2-7; the match to TRBD1 covers 10 bases. Germline-derived CDR1 and CDR2 are SNHLY and FYNNEI. Trimming took 10 bases from V and 5 from J; bases not matched to a gene: 8. CDR3 length: 13 amino acids. CDR3 sequence reads: CATTGQGGNEQYF. The CDR3 DNA sequence: TGTGCCACGACCGGACAGGGGGGGAACGAGCAGTACTTC.

The chain joins TRBV7-8 to TRBJ2-7, with 9 bases fitting TRBD1. Germline CDR1 SGHVS, CDR2 FQNEAQ. V was pared by 4 bases and J by 5 bases, with 6 bases of the junction left unmatched. CDR3 length equals 14 residues. The CDR3 sequence: CASSWTQGADEQYF. The CDR3 DNA reads TGTGCCAGCAGCTGGACACAGGGGGCGGACGAGCAGTACTTC.

The chain recombines TRBV5-4 with TRBJ2-1; no reliable D call. This CDR3 is built from 17 residues. Trimming shortened V by 0 bases and J by 0 bases, and 13 bases separated the two germline ends. Germline V lookup: CDR1 SGHNT, CDR2 YYREEE (reference sequence). As DNA, the CDR3 is TGTGCCAGCAGCTTGGCCGTAGGGTTTAACTCCTACAATGAGCAGTTCTTC. Translating gives CASSLAVGFNSYNEQFF.

V and J are TRBV30 and TRBJ1-2, with 7 bases lining up with TRBD1. Per the germline V gene, CDR1 is GTSNPN and CDR2 is SVGIG (reference sequence). Trimming took 0 bases from V and 2 from J; bases not matched to a gene: 3. The CDR3 has 14 amino acids. The CDR3 sequence: CAWSVGTANYGYTF. The CDR3 DNA sequence: TGTGCCTGGAGTGTAGGGACAGCCAACTATGGCTACACCTTC.

The chain recombines TRBV4-2 with TRBJ2-4; D not resolved. Germline CDR1 is LGHNA and CDR2 is YNFKEQ. The V gene lost 2 bases and the J gene lost 9 bases, with 11 bases spanning the gap. The CDR3 is made up of 13 amino acids. Written as DNA, the CDR3 is TGTGCCAGCAGCCAAAGGTCACAGTCCATTCAGTACTTC. Translated, it gives CASSQRSQSIQYF.

This sequence joins TRBV6-5 and TRBJ1-1; D unresolved. Germline CDR1 is MNHEY and CDR2 is SVGAGI. V was pared by 5 bases and J by 3 bases, with 16 bases between. The CDR3 is 15 residues long. The CDR3 sequence: CASSPRSVGYTEAFF. The CDR3 DNA is TGTGCCAGCAGTCCACGCTCAGTTGGATACACTGAAGCTTTCTTT.

The chain uses TRBV7-2 and TRBJ2-5; D ambiguous. The ends were cut back, 6 bases at V and 7 bases at J, with 12 bases in the middle. CDR1 SGHTA and CDR2 FQGNSA come from the germline V gene. This CDR3 comprises 12 residues. CDR3 bases: TGTGCCAGCAGACCCCCCAAGGGGACCCAGTACTTC. Translated: CASRPPKGTQYF.

V usage is TRBV4-3 and J usage is TRBJ2-6, with unresolved D. Per the germline V gene, CDR1 is LGHNA and CDR2 is YSLEER. The CDR3 consists of 18 residues. Between the trimmed V and J ends, which lost 4 bases and 0 bases, there was a span of 16 bases. The DNA for the CDR3 is TGCGCCAGCAGCCCCCGGGCCATCACCTTCTCTGGGGCCAACGTCCTGACTTTC. Protein: CASSPRAITFSGANVLTF.

The V and J genes are TRBV11-1 and TRBJ2-1, with 11 bases matching TRBD2. The CDR3 consists of 16 residues. V trimming: 5 bases; J trimming: 6 bases; junction bases outside the gene matches: 9. CDR1 SGHAT and CDR2 FQDESV come from the germline V gene (reference sequence). Here the CDR3 reads CASSHAELAGVNEQFF. For the CDR3, the DNA is TGTGCCAGCAGCCATGCAGAACTAGCGGGAGTCAATGAGCAGTTCTTC.

Notes on this clone: A read error may produce the germline difference seen at one junction end. Other DNA sequences from this sample encode an identical CDR3 as well. The genes are TRBV4-2 and TRBJ1-5; D unclear. This CDR3 has 15 amino acids. Germline V gene data show CDR1 as LGHNA and CDR2 as YNFKEQ. The CDR3 coding sequence is TGTGCCAGCAGCCAAGAACGGCGAGGGAATCAGCCCCAACATTTT. Translating it yields CASSQERRGNQPQHF.

V usage is TRBV29-1 and J usage is TRBJ2-1, with D perhaps matching TRBD2 (5 bases). The CDR3 consists of 13 residues. Germline V gene sequence: CDR1 SQVTM, CDR2 ANQGSEA. Deletions cut 5 bases from V and 11 bases from J, with 19 bases between. The CDR3 sequence is CSVRGFNEAKQFF. The CDR3 DNA follows: TGCAGCGTTCGAGGGTTTAATGAGGCGAAGCAGTTCTTC.

The V and J genes are TRBV5-1 and TRBJ2-5, with 9 bases matching TRBD2. CDR3 length: 16 amino acids. Germline loops: CDR1 SGHRS, CDR2 YFSETQ. Trimming took 5 bases from V and 4 from J; bases not matched to a gene: 12. The DNA of the CDR3 is TGCGCCAGCAGAACGGGAGTAGCGGGAGAGGGAGAGACCCAGTACTTC. Its protein is CASRTGVAGEGETQYF.

The gene calls are TRBV5-3 and TRBJ1-2; TRBD1 is a possible D gene (5 bases). TRBV5-3 is flagged as an ORF with uncertain function. Trimming removed 8 bases at V and 2 bases at J, with 16 bases between. This CDR3 spans 14 amino acids. CDR3 sequence: CASSGTDRNYGYTF. The DNA for the CDR3 is TGTGCCAGCAGCGGAACCGACAGAAACTATGGCTACACCTTC.

V usage is TRBV14 and J usage is TRBJ2-1; D is uncertain. V was shortened by 1 base and J by 7 bases, with 8 bases between the two germline ends. CDR3 length: 13 amino acids. In germline, CDR1 is SGHDN, CDR2 FVKESK. CDR3: CASSQGLRNEQFF. The CDR3 DNA reads TGTGCCAGCAGCCAAGGTCTTAGGAATGAGCAGTTCTTC.

This clone has more than one count but fewer than ten. The V gene is TRBV4-1, the J gene TRBJ1-5, with D possibly matching TRBD1 (6 bases). Trimming took off 4 bases at V and 0 bases at J, with 22 bases between the two ends. Germline V lookup: CDR1 MGHRA, CDR2 YSYEKL. This CDR3 is 19 amino acids long. CDR3: CASSRNPPTGTYSNQPQHF. CDR3 nucleotide sequence: TGCGCCAGCAGCCGTAACCCACCTACAGGGACCTATAGCAATCAGCCCCAGCATTTT.